This T cell receptor beta chain is from a study of human T cells and chemical hapten exposure (dated by TCRdb to the early 2020s). With regard to the full study: For sensitization, 2% DPC in acetone was applied to a 2 cm by 2 cm area of upper inner arm skin. Throughout the study period of 20 to 30 weeks, patients also received therapeutic DPC doses to the scalp every week. Patch tests used Finn chambers with 0.01% DPC on the upper back, scored after 6 days by International Contact Dermatitis Research Group standards. Alopecia areata with under or over 50% scalp involvement, alopecia totalis and alopecia universalis were represented in the patient cohort, which was mostly female. Libraries were pooled for sequencing, and variation in per-sample TCR yields was attributed mainly to small differences in library volumes within the pool. Peripheral blood TCR repertoire changes were tracked in vivo in alopecia patients during primary and secondary sensitization to the hapten diphenylcyclopropenone (DPC). Blood samples were taken from patients before sensitization (week 0) and at 2, 6 and about 24 weeks after DPC sensitization. About 30 alopecia patients provided blood for TCR sequencing at one to four time points (pre-sensitization, 2, 6 and 24 weeks). What the authors observed across the whole study: DPC sensitization did not change how many TCRs were above 1 in 1000 frequency, and no evidence was found of alterations in global repertoire structure. Because every patient had alopecia, a presumed autoimmune disease, the patients' immune response might differ from that of healthy individuals. Repeated subsampling changed both the strength of the expansion versus patch-test correlation and the threshold at which the correlation became significant. Significantly more large CDR3 similarity clusters were formed by expanded TCRs than by pre-sensitization or healthy control sets, consistent with antigen-driven responses. The number of PT1 expanded TCRs positively correlated with patch test score, significant at thresholds 8, 16 and 32 but not 4.

The CDR1 and CDR2 encoded by the germline V gene are SGHRS and YFSETQ. The CDR3 contains 16 residues, cysteine and phenylalanine counted. CDR3 DNA only is kept here, 48 bases in frame from base 1. V sheds 4 bases and J sheds 4 bases, leaving 17 bases between their ends. Comments on this clonotype: No antigen is known for it. Nothing much larger sits one base from this clone, and base qualities are not available.

The time point label for this specimen denotes: patch test 1, 2 weeks after DPC sensitization. Per the publication, the treatment or condition label means: therapeutic diphenylcyclopropenone sensitization with weekly scalp DPC. At each patch-test visit, blood was drawn before the patch test was applied. Patients were eligible if aged 18 to 70, diagnosed with alopecia and judged suitable for DPC therapy, and pregnant patients were excluded. Total RNA was isolated from unfractionated whole blood collected in Tempus Blood RNA tubes. Libraries came from RACE. Instrument used: NextSeq 500. Library preparation attached unique molecular identifiers to individual cDNA molecules for quantitative, reproducible TCR counting. For every blood RNA sample, sequencing covered both the TCR alpha and TCR beta chains. On the study's bioinformatics: A median of about 89,000 TCRs per sample was observed, with a range of about 20,000 to 690,600. The Decombinator software suite was used to annotate V, J and CDR3 in the TCR reads. For the PS versus PT1 abundance plots, all samples were subsampled to the same number of TCRs (28,000). Expanded TCRs were defined as absent before sensitization and observed at least eight times at the 2-week time point. TCRdb passed the public sequencing reads through fastp at Q25 and MiXCR, retaining productive beta sequences. Identical CDR3 protein sequences are pooled into one entry, listed with their most common genes and DNA. TCRdb, not the original authors, processed these V and J calls. In this sample the table shows approximately 350,000 distinct CDR3 sequences, about 7% of which occur a single time. The ten largest make up 8.4% of the sample.

The rearranged segments are TRBV5-1 and TRBJ1-4; no D segment can be confidently identified. Specimen: whole blood, collected in connection with sensitization to the hapten diphenylcyclopropenone (DPC). The receptor was isolated from a woman between 18 and 29 years old with alopecia areata. Some clones in this sample may be carry-over from other donors' samples. The CDR3: CASSPDPRKHNEKLFF. The nucleotide sequence is TGCGCCAGCAGCCCGGACCCTCGAAAACATAATGAAAAACTGTTTTTT.